This TCR beta chain was found in a study of cytomegalovirus exposure and HLA in healthy donors. Primers for the PCR totalled 60 Vbeta and 13 Jbeta. The data were produced by immunoSEQ multiplex PCR, yet TCRdb's version contains in-frame clones alone and is incomplete. The data contain approximately 190,000 clones, roughly 80% of them singletons. This CDR3 region has 12 residues. The V gene lost 2 bases and the J gene lost 8 bases, with 9 bases spanning the gap. Germline loops: CDR1 SQVTM, CDR2 ANQGSEA. The clonotype comes from a man aged 50 or older in good health and CMV-seronegative. The specimen sequenced was PBMCs. J is TRBJ2-2 and V is TRBV29-1; D not certain. CDR3 coding DNA: TGCAGCGTTGAAACGAGGTTTGGGGAGCTGTTTTTT. Its translation: CSVETRFGELFF.